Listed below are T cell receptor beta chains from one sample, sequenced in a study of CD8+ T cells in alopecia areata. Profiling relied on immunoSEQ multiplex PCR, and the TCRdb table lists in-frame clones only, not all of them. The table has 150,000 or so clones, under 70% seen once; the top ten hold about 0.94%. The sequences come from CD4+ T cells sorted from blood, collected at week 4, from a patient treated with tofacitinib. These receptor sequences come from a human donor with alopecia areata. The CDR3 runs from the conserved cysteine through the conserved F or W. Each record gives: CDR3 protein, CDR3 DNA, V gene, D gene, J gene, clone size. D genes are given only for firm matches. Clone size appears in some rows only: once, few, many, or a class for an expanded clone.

CDR3: CSVAGSSGTEAFF
DNA: TGCAGCGTTGCAGGGAGTTCGGGCACTGAAGCTTTCTTT
V: TRBV29-1
D: -
J: TRBJ1-1
size: -

CDR3: CSASGGGGGTTEAFF
DNA: TGCAGCGCCTCGGGAGGGGGGGGCGGTACGACTGAAGCTTTCTTT
V: TRBV29-1
D: -
J: TRBJ1-1
size: -

CDR3: CASSAVNYGYTF
DNA: TGTGCCAGCAGCGCGGTTAACTATGGCTACACCTTC
V: TRBV5-6
D: -
J: TRBJ1-2
size: -

CDR3: CASSEGVGGKVSYEQYF
DNA: TGTGCCAGCAGTGAAGGGGTGGGAGGGAAGGTATCCTACGAGCAGTACTTC
V: TRBV6-1
D: TRBD2
J: TRBJ2-7
size: -

CDR3: CASSLGGQYEQYF
DNA: TGTGCCAGCAGCTTAGGGGGCCAGTACGAGCAGTACTTC
V: TRBV7-6
D: -
J: TRBJ2-7
size: -

CDR3: CASSVETVLSLTSGYTF
DNA: TGTGCCAGCAGTGTAGAGACAGTCCTTTCTCTAACTTCAGGCTACACCTTC
V: TRBV2
D: -
J: TRBJ1-2
size: few

CDR3: CSTGTSSYEQYF
DNA: TGCAGCACCGGGACATCCTCCTACGAGCAGTACTTC
V: TRBV29-1
D: -
J: TRBJ2-7
size: -

CDR3: CASSPRGATDENTEAFF
DNA: TGCGCCAGCAGCCCGAGGGGGGCTACCGACGAAAACACTGAAGCTTTCTTT
V: TRBV5-1
D: -
J: TRBJ1-1
size: -

CDR3: CASSVGGDYPTYEQYF
DNA: TGTGCCAGCAGCGTTGGGGGGGACTACCCAACCTACGAGCAGTACTTC
V: TRBV9
D: TRBD2
J: TRBJ2-7
size: -

CDR3: CSAGDRAEQYF
DNA: TGCAGCGCAGGGGACAGGGCCGAGCAGTACTTC
V: TRBV29-1
D: TRBD1
J: TRBJ2-7
size: -

CDR3: CAWRASGAFF
DNA: TGTGCCTGGAGGGCGTCTGGGGCTTTCTTT
V: TRBV30
D: -
J: TRBJ1-1
size: -

CDR3: CASSVRDGYSNQPQHF
DNA: TGTGCCAGCAGCGTACGGGACGGTTATAGCAATCAGCCCCAGCATTTT
V: TRBV9
D: -
J: TRBJ1-5
size: few

CDR3: CSVGTGGQETQYF
DNA: TGCAGCGTGGGAACAGGGGGCCAGGAGACCCAGTACTTC
V: TRBV29-1
D: TRBD1
J: TRBJ2-5
size: -

CDR3: CASSTTPGTGGYEQYF
DNA: TGTGCCAGCTCCACAACCCCTGGGACAGGAGGCTACGAGCAGTACTTC
V: TRBV18
D: TRBD1
J: TRBJ2-7
size: -

CDR3: CAWSAGHEQYF
DNA: TGTGCCTGGAGTGCGGGGCACGAGCAGTACTTC
V: TRBV30
D: -
J: TRBJ2-7
size: -

CDR3: CASGLAKLQGPSTDTQYF
DNA: TGTGCTAGTGGTTTGGCGAAACTCCAGGGCCCCAGCACAGATACGCAGTATTTT
V: TRBV12-5
D: -
J: TRBJ2-3
size: -

CDR3: CASSLDPGALETQYF
DNA: TGCGCCAGCAGCTTGGATCCCGGGGCCCTGGAGACCCAGTACTTC
V: TRBV5-1
D: -
J: TRBJ2-5
size: -

CDR3: CSVPGTAQETQYF
DNA: TGCAGCGTCCCAGGGACAGCTCAAGAGACCCAGTACTTC
V: TRBV29-1
D: TRBD1
J: TRBJ2-5
size: -

CDR3: CASSLENYGYTF
DNA: TGTGCCAGCAGCTTAGAAAACTATGGCTACACCTTC
V: TRBV7-9
D: -
J: TRBJ1-2
size: -

CDR3: CSVMTGTSSPLHF
DNA: TGCAGCGTGATGACCGGGACAAGTTCACCCCTCCACTTT
V: TRBV29-1
D: -
J: TRBJ1-6
size: -

CDR3: CASSNRTAEAFF
DNA: TGTGCCAGCAGTAACAGAACAGCTGAAGCTTTCTTT
V: TRBV5-4
D: -
J: TRBJ1-1
size: -

CDR3: CASSEYRTIDQPQHF
DNA: TGTGCCAGCAGTGAATATAGGACAATTGATCAGCCCCAGCATTTT
V: TRBV6-1
D: -
J: TRBJ1-5
size: -

CDR3: CSVGGGWSYGYTF
DNA: TGCAGCGTTGGTGGGGGATGGAGCTATGGCTACACCTTC
V: TRBV29-1
D: -
J: TRBJ1-2
size: few

CDR3: CSVRGRTTLDTQYF
DNA: TGCAGCGTGAGGGGCAGAACAACCCTCGATACGCAGTATTTT
V: TRBV29-1
D: -
J: TRBJ2-3
size: -

CDR3: CASSVDPQGDQPQHF
DNA: TGTGCCAGCAGCGTAGATCCACAGGGCGATCAGCCCCAGCATTTT
V: TRBV9
D: -
J: TRBJ1-5
size: -

CDR3: CASSDSNQPQHF
DNA: TGTGCCAGCTCGGATAGCAATCAGCCCCAGCATTTT
V: TRBV7-2
D: -
J: TRBJ1-5
size: -

CDR3: CASSLLGDGYTF
DNA: TGCGCCAGCAGCTTGCTAGGGGATGGCTACACCTTC
V: TRBV5-1
D: -
J: TRBJ1-2
size: -

CDR3: CAWSVRASGGTHEQFF
DNA: TGTGCCTGGAGTGTACGGGCTAGCGGGGGGACGCATGAGCAGTTCTTC
V: TRBV30
D: TRBD2
J: TRBJ2-1
size: -

CDR3: CASSLFSGLGLHF
DNA: TGTGCCAGCAGTTTGTTCTCCGGACTCGGCCTCCACTTT
V: TRBV27
D: -
J: TRBJ1-6
size: -

CDR3: CATFGQYGYTF
DNA: TGTGCCACATTTGGACAATATGGCTACACCTTC
V: TRBV10-3
D: -
J: TRBJ1-2
size: few

CDR3: CASSSGQSQETQYF
DNA: TGCGCCAGCAGCTCGGGACAGAGCCAAGAGACCCAGTACTTC
V: TRBV5-1
D: TRBD1
J: TRBJ2-5
size: -

CDR3: CASSLISSASLMNTEAFF
DNA: TGTGCCAGCAGCTTAATCTCCTCCGCCAGTCTGATGAACACTGAAGCTTTCTTT
V: TRBV11-1
D: -
J: TRBJ1-1
size: once

CDR3: CSSRDNEQFF
DNA: TGCAGCAGTAGGGACAATGAGCAGTTCTTC
V: TRBV29-1
D: -
J: TRBJ2-1
size: -

CDR3: CSAFSYEQYF
DNA: TGCAGTGCCTTTTCATACGAGCAGTACTTC
V: TRBV20-1
D: -
J: TRBJ2-7
size: -

CDR3: CSARGYNEQFF
DNA: TGCAGTGCTCGGGGCTACAATGAGCAGTTCTTC
V: TRBV20-1
D: -
J: TRBJ2-1
size: -

CDR3: CASSQAIAGGRNNEQFF
DNA: TGTGCCAGCAGCCAAGCCATAGCGGGGGGACGTAACAATGAGCAGTTCTTC
V: TRBV5-4
D: TRBD2
J: TRBJ2-1
size: -

CDR3: CASSPWPSYNSPLHF
DNA: TGTGCCAGCAGCCCGTGGCCCTCCTATAATTCACCCCTCCACTTT
V: TRBV27
D: -
J: TRBJ1-6
size: -

CDR3: CSGGLQGYEQFF
DNA: TGCAGCGGAGGATTACAGGGTTATGAGCAGTTCTTC
V: TRBV29-1
D: -
J: TRBJ2-1
size: few

CDR3: CSVETGVIGETQYF
DNA: TGCAGCGTTGAGACAGGGGTGATTGGAGAGACCCAGTACTTC
V: TRBV29-1
D: TRBD1
J: TRBJ2-5
size: -

CDR3: CASSPGRASSYEQYF
DNA: TGCGCCAGCAGCCCCGGGCGGGCTAGTAGTTACGAGCAGTACTTC
V: TRBV4-1
D: -
J: TRBJ2-7
size: -